This T cell receptor beta chain appears in the sequencing data of a study of blood T cells in healthy people across ages. Points from the study as a whole: A roughly linear age-dependent decrease characterized TCR beta diversity per million T cells.

This clonotype was recorded a few times. Its antigen is unidentified. CDR1 and CDR2 from the germline V gene are MNHEY and SVGEGT. The junction had 12 bases not matched to a gene; V was cut back by 8 bases and J by 5 bases. This CDR3 is 15 amino acids long. Alongside a J-beta primer mix, a sample-barcoded 5' primer served in a second PCR lasting 7 to 11 cycles. Through a template-switch adaptor with 12 random nucleotides, each cDNA molecule received a tag. MiXCR was run by TCRdb on the 5' RACE reads, yielding one entry per CDR3 protein. The sample includes hundreds of thousands of distinct CDR3 sequences, around half of them seen just once.

This clonotype originated in a woman aged 55-75 years in good health. The genes are TRBV6-2 or TRBV6-3 and TRBJ2-7; 10 bases fit TRBD2. Sample: blood. The CDR3 DNA sequence: TGTGCCAGCTTGCAGAGCGGGAGGGCCTCTCACGAGCAGTACTTC. The encoded protein is CASLQSGRASHEQYF.